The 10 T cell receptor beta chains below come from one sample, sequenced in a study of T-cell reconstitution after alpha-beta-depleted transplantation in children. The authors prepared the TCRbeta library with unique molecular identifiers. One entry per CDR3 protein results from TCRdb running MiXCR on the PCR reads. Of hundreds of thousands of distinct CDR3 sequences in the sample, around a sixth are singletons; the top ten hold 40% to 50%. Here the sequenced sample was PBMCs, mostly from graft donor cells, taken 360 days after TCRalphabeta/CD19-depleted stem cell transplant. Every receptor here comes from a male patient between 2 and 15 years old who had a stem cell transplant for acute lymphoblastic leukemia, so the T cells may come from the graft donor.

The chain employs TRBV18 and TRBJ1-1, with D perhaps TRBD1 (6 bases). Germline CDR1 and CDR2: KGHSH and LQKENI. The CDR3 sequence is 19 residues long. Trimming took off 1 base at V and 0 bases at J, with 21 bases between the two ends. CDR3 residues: CASSPRIQGQGSMNTEAFF. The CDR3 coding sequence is TGTGCCAGCTCACCACGTATTCAGGGACAAGGAAGCATGAACACTGAAGCTTTCTTT. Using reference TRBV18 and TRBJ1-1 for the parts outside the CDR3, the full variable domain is NAGVMQNPRHLVRRRGQEARLRCSPMKGHSHVYWYRQLPEEGLKFMVYLQKENIIDESGMPKERFSAEFPKEGPSILRIQQVVRGDSAAYFCASSPRIQGQGSMNTEAFFGQGTRLTVV.

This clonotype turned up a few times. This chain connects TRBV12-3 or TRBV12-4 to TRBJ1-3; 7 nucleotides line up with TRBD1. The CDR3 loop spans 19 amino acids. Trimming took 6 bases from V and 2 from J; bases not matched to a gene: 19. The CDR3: CASSKSPPRQGEAGNTIYF. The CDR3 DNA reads TGTGCCAGCAGCAAAAGCCCGCCCCGACAGGGAGAGGCTGGAAACACCATATATTTT.

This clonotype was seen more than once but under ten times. Written as DNA, the CDR3 is TGTGCCAGCAGTGCACCCGGGAAATACTATGGCTACACCTTC. Protein: CASSAPGKYYGYTF. V is TRBV12-3 or TRBV12-4 and J is TRBJ1-2; D unresolved. V lost 5 bases and J 3 bases, leaving 13 bases between the germline ends. The CDR3 covers 14 residues.

CDR3 loop: CASSSEAQGWGNQPQHF. CDR3 bases: TGTGCCAGTAGCTCCGAGGCTCAAGGTTGGGGCAATCAGCCCCAGCATTTT. The V and J genes are TRBV19 and TRBJ1-5; unclear D gene. This CDR3 has 17 residues. Germline CDR1 reads LNHDA; CDR2 reads SQIVND (reference sequence). V dropped 6 bases and J dropped 2 bases, with 20 bases sitting between them. The entire variable domain, with the rest obtained from reference TRBV19 and TRBJ1-5, is as follows: DGGITQSPKYLFRKEGQNVTLSCEQNLNHDAMYWYRQDPGQGLRLIYYSQIVNDFQKGDIAEGYSVSREKKESFPLTVTSAQKNPTAFYLCASSSEAQGWGNQPQHFGDGTRLSIL.

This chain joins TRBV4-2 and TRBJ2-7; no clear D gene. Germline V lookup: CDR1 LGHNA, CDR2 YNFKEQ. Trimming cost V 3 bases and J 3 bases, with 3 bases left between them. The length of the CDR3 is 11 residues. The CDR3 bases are TGTGCCAGCAGCCACGTCTACGAGCAGTACTTC. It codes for CASSHVYEQYF.

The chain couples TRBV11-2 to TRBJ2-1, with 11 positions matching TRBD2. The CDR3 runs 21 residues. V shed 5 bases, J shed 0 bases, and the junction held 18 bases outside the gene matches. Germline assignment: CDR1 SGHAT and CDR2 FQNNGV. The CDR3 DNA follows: TGTGCCAGCAGCAGGGGGAGAGGAGTAGCGGGGGGGCATAGCTCCTACAATGAGCAGTTCTTC. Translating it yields CASSRGRGVAGGHSSYNEQFF.

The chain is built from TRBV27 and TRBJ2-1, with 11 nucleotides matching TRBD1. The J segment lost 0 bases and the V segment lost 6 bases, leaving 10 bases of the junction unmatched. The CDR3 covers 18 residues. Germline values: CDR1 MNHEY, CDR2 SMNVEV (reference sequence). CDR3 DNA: TGTGCCAGCAGGGCACGGACAGGGGGCCCGGGCTCCTACAATGAGCAGTTCTTC. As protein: CASRARTGGPGSYNEQFF.

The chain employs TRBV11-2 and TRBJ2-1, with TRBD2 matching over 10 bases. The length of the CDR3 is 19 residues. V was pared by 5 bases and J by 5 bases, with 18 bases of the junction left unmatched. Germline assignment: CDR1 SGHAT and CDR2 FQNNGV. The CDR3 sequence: CASSLGLASSFQPHNEQFF. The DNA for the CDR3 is TGTGCCAGCAGCCTGGGACTAGCGTCATCTTTCCAACCCCACAATGAGCAGTTCTTC.

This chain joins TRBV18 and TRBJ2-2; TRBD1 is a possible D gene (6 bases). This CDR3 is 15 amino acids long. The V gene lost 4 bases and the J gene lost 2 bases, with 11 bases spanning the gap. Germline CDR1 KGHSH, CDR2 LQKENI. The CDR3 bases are TGTGCCAGCTCACGATACAGGGAAAACACCGGGGAGCTGTTTTTT. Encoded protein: CASSRYRENTGELFF.

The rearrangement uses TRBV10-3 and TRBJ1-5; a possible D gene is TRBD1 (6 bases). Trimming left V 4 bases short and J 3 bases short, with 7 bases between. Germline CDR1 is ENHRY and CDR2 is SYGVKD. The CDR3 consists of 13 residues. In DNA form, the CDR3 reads TGTGCCATCAGTGTGGGACACAATCAGCCCCAGCATTTT. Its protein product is CAISVGHNQPQHF.